The next 19 T cell receptor beta chains were all read from a single sample in a study of cytomegalovirus exposure and HLA in healthy donors. 13 Jbeta primers and 60 Vbeta primers were used for the PCR. Some clones are missing from TCRdb's copy, which holds only in-frame ones; the method was immunoSEQ multiplex PCR. The sample has under 200,000 clones; 65% to 90% are singletons. The sequenced material came from PBMCs. The receptor set was obtained from a man aged 50-59 years in good health and CMV-seropositive.

This chain joins TRBV19 and TRBJ1-1; tentatively, D is TRBD1 (5 bases). Trimming shortened V by 5 bases and J by 2 bases, and 9 bases separated the two germline ends. Per germline, CDR1 LNHDA and CDR2 SQIVND (reference sequence). The CDR3 is 13 residues long. CDR3 residues: CASSAGHNTEAFF. In DNA, the CDR3 is TGTGCCAGTAGTGCAGGACACAACACTGAAGCTTTCTTT.

The rearrangement joins TRBV7-7 to TRBJ2-5; 7 bases line up with TRBD1. Trimming cost V 5 bases and J 3 bases; bases outside gene matches: 9. This CDR3 has 15 amino acids. Germline lookup yields CDR1 SSHAT and CDR2 FNYEAQ (reference sequence). The CDR3 sequence is CASSATTGYEETQYF. In DNA form, the CDR3 reads TGTGCCAGCAGCGCCACGACAGGGTATGAAGAGACCCAGTACTTC.

In DNA form, the CDR3 reads TGTGCCAGCAGCCAATCGAGGGTAAGCGAGCAGTACTTC. Its translation is CASSQSRVSEQYF. This sequence joins TRBV16 and TRBJ2-7, with D perhaps matching TRBD2 (5 bases). The V end was cut by 0 bases, the J end by 6 bases, with 9 bases between. The CDR3 consists of 13 residues. CDR1 KGHSY and CDR2 FQNENV come from the germline V gene.

This chain links TRBV27 with TRBJ2-1, with a tentative D call TRBD1 (5 bases). V lost 8 bases and J 9 bases, leaving 14 bases between the germline ends. The CDR3 consists of 12 residues. Germline V CDR1 and CDR2: MNHEY, SMNVEV (reference sequence). CDR3 region: CASGYLQGEQFF. CDR3 sequence (DNA): TGTGCCAGCGGCTACCTCCAGGGTGAGCAGTTCTTC.

This chain joins TRBV7-8 and TRBJ2-7; 8 bases map to TRBD2. V shed 4 bases, J shed 3 bases, and the junction held 8 bases outside the gene matches. The CDR3 totals 15 residues. From germline, CDR1 is SGHVS and CDR2 FQNEAQ. CDR3 region: CASSSRPGGFYEQYV. The CDR3 DNA follows: TGTGCCAGCAGCTCTCGTCCGGGAGGGTTCTACGAGCAGTACGTC.

V is TRBV5-8 and J is TRBJ2-5, with TRBD1 matching over 8 bases. The CDR3 has 15 amino acids. Germline values: CDR1 SGHTS, CDR2 YDEGEE. V was clipped by 3 bases and J by 2 bases; unmatched bases: 6. The CDR3 protein is CASSSQGAQQETQYF. The CDR3 nucleotides read TGTGCCAGCAGCTCTCAGGGGGCCCAGCAAGAGACCCAGTACTTC.

V and J are TRBV6-5 and TRBJ2-1, with D possibly TRBD1 on 6 matching bases. The germline gives CDR1 MNHEY, CDR2 SVGAGI. V shed 5 bases and J shed 6 bases, with 17 bases lying between them. The CDR3 is 15 amino acids. The CDR3 nucleotides are TGTGCCAGCAGTCCCGGACAGCCCAAGGGCAATGAGCAGTTCTTC. Encoded protein: CASSPGQPKGNEQFF.

V gene TRBV11-3 combines with J gene TRBJ1-2; the D gene is possibly TRBD1 (6 bases). Between the trimmed V and J ends, which lost 4 bases and 3 bases, there was a span of 15 bases. Looked up from germline, CDR1 is SGHNT and CDR2 is YENEEA. The CDR3 runs 15 residues. The chain's CDR3 is CASSSFRGHDYGYTF. DNA of the CDR3: TGTGCCAGCAGCTCCTTCAGGGGCCACGACTATGGCTACACCTTC.

This sequence joins TRBV21-1 and TRBJ2-7; TRBD1 reflects the table's D call only, with no check against the DNA. TRBV21-1 represents a pseudogene. The CDR3 is made up of 12 amino acids. The CDR3 loop is CASSPHPNPHYV. The CDR3 DNA reads as TGTGCCAGCAGCCCCCATCCGAATCCACATTACGTC.

This clone was counted a few times. In DNA form, the CDR3 reads TGCAGCGCTAGCGTAGGCAATGAGCAGTTCTTC. Translated: CSASVGNEQFF. The gene calls are TRBV29-1 and TRBJ2-1; perhaps TRBD2 as D (6 bases). The CDR3 has 11 amino acids. V was shortened by 7 bases and J by 6 bases, with 10 bases between the two germline ends. Per germline, CDR1 SQVTM and CDR2 ANQGSEA.

This sequence joins TRBV11-2 and TRBJ2-1, with 7 bases aligning to TRBD2. The CDR3 runs 13 residues. Germline loops: CDR1 SGHAT, CDR2 FQNNGV. Germline trimming cut 4 bases from V and 10 bases from J; bases unmatched to any gene: 7. In DNA, the CDR3 is TGTGCCAGCAGCTATCTTAGCGGGCCCGAGCAGTTCTTC. Its protein product is CASSYLSGPEQFF.

CDR3 nucleotide sequence: TGTGCCAGCAGCCAAACCGGGAAAGCATACGAGCAGTACGTC. Residues: CASSQTGKAYEQYV. V is TRBV14 and J is TRBJ2-7; a weak D match, TRBD2 (5 bases). The CDR3 is 14 residues long. V was shortened by 2 bases and J by 4 bases, with 12 bases between the two germline ends. Germline assignment: CDR1 SGHDN and CDR2 FVKESK.

The rearrangement joins TRBV2 to TRBJ2-2; tentatively, D is TRBD2 (6 bases). This CDR3 spans 16 amino acids. The germline CDR1 and CDR2 sequences are SNHLY and FYNNEI. The V end lost 6 bases, the J end lost 0 bases, and 14 bases lay between the germline ends. CDR3 DNA sequence: TGTGCCAGCAGGGCCGAAGGACTAACGAACACCGGGGAGCTGTTTTTT. This gives the protein CASRAEGLTNTGELFF.

This chain joins TRBV11-3 and TRBJ2-7; D uncertain. CDR3 length: 13 residues. V was trimmed by 1 base and J by 2 bases, leaving 6 bases between them. CDR1 is SGHNT and CDR2 is YENEEA in the germline V gene. CDR3 DNA sequence: TGTGCCAGCAGCTTAGGGTCAGCCTACGAGCAGTACTTC. This codes for CASSLGSAYEQYF.

This clone showed up just a few times. The J gene is TRBJ2-1, the V gene TRBV7-9; a possible D gene is TRBD1 (5 bases). Germline lookup yields CDR1 SEHNR and CDR2 FQNEAQ (reference sequence). V gave up 5 bases and J gave up 3 bases, with 11 bases separating them. This CDR3 has 14 residues. For the CDR3, the DNA is TGTGCCAGCAGCAGTAGGGGCGGCTACAATGAGCAGTTCTTC. It specifies CASSSRGGYNEQFF.

This clone was observed a single time. The germline gene is not matched at one end of the junction; a read error may be the cause. J is TRBJ1-2 and V is TRBV7-9; 7 bases line up with TRBD1. The germline CDR1 and CDR2 sequences are SEHNR and FQNEAQ (reference sequence). The CDR3 totals 16 residues. CDR3 region: CSSSLGGRGTNYGYTF. The DNA for the CDR3 is TGTTCCAGCAGCTTAGGGGGCAGGGGGACTAACTATGGCTACACCTTC.

This chain joins TRBV10-3 and TRBJ1-2; 7 nucleotides match TRBD1. Unmatched junction bases numbered 7, after V lost 5 bases and J lost 4 bases. The CDR3 extends over 14 amino acids. Germline assignment: CDR1 ENHRY and CDR2 SYGVKD. CDR3 protein: CAISKQGKSYGYTF. The CDR3 DNA reads TGTGCCATCAGTAAACAGGGGAAGAGCTATGGCTACACCTTC.

The rearrangement uses TRBV27 and TRBJ1-6, with D hard to call. V was shortened by 3 bases and J by 11 bases, with 11 bases between the two germline ends. The CDR3 is 13 residues long. Germline V CDR1 and CDR2: MNHEY, SMNVEV (reference sequence). The CDR3 coding sequence is TGTGCCAGCAGTTTCGGGAGCGACACACCCCTCCACTTT. This codes for CASSFGSDTPLHF.

V is TRBV18 and J is TRBJ2-2; D may be TRBD2 (5 bases). The CDR3 extends over 16 amino acids. Trimming removed 1 base from V and 5 bases from J, with 14 bases in between. Germline assignment: CDR1 KGHSH and CDR2 LQKENI. As DNA, the CDR3 is TGTGCCAGCTCACCACTAAACGGGGTTGGAACCGGGGAGCTGTTTTTT. Translation gives CASSPLNGVGTGELFF.